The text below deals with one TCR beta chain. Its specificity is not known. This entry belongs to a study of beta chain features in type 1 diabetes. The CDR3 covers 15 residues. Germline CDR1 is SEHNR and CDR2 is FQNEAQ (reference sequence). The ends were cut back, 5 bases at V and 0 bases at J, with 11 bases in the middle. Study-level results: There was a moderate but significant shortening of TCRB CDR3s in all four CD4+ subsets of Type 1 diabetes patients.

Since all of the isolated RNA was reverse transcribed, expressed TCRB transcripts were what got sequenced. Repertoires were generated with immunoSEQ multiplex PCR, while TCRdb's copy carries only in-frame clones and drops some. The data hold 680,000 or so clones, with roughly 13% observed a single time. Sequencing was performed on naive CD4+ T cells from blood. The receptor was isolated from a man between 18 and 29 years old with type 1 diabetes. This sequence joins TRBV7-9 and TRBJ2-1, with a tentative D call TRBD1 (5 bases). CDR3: CASSTTGSSYNEQFF. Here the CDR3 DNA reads TGTGCCAGCAGCACCACAGGTAGCTCCTACAATGAGCAGTTCTTC.